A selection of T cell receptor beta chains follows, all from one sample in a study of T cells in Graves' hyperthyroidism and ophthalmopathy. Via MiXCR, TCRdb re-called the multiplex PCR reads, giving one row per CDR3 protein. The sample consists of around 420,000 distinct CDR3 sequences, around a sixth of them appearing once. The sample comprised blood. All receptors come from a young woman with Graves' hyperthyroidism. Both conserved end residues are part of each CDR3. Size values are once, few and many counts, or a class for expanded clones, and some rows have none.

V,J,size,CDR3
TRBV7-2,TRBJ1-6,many,CASSFSTGDNSPLHF
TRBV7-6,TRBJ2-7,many,CASSAGSYEQYF
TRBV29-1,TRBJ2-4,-,CTESRGDRNIQYF
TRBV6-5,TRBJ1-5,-,CASSYGARNQPQHF
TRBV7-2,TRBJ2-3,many,CASSLDGGGSDTQYF
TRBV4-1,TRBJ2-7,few,CASSPDDRSTSYEQYF
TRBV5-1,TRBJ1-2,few,CASSLVGQGAGGYTF
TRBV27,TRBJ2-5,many,CASSFRQATRHQETQYF
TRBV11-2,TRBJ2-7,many,CASSRRTYEQYF
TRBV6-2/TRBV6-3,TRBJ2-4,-,CASSYSGWSLDFGENQAKNIQYF
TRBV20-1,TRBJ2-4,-,CSAFNPLGGVAKNIQYF
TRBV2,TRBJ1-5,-,CAGSQGHQPQHF
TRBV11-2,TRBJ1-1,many,CASSLDRFGQAVSGTEAFF
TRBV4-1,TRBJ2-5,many,CASSHIMEETQYF
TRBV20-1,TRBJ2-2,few,CNARPIQNTGELFF
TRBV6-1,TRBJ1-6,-,CASSEGRQGPYSPLHF
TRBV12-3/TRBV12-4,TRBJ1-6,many,CASRETLAGQLNSPLHF
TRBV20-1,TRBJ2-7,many,CSARDLRTSGYEQYF
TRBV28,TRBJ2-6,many,CASSLFPGRSSGANVLTF
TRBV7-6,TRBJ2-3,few,CASSLEAFTDTQYF
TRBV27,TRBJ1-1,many,CASSWGAESEAFF
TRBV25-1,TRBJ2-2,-,CASSEEWTGELFF
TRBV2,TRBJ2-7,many,CASVLHLRTSGDEQYF
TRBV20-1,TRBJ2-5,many,CSATGTGAPETQYF
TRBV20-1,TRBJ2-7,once,CSASRGRGALGYEQYF
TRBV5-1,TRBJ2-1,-,CASSLGTSGGDEQFF
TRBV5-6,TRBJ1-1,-,CASSLVGGLQAEAFF
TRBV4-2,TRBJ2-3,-,CASSQEGGHSTDTQYF
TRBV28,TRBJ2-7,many,CASSSSTGRKQYF
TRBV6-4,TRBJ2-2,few,CASSEGLANTGELFF
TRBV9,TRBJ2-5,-,CASSVGGRQETQYF
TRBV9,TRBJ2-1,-,CASSVAADRYNEQFF
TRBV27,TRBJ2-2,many,CASRKGYGELFF
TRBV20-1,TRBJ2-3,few,CSARDRRGPDTQYF
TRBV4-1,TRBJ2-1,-,CASSLQGLSYNEQFF
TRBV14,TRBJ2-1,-,CASSLRTSAKVNEQFF
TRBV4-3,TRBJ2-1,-,CASSQYMDEQFF
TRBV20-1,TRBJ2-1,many,CSARVKGLAGRYNEQFF
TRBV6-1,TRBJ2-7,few,CASRRDSTASYEQYF
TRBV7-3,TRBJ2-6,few,CASSLRQGVGANVLTF
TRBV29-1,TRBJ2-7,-,CSVQTPYEQYF
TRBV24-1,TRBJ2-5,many,CATRDSVQETQYF
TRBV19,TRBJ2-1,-,CASSELAGGSGEQFF
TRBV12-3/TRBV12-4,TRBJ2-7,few,CASSLEAGGCEQYF